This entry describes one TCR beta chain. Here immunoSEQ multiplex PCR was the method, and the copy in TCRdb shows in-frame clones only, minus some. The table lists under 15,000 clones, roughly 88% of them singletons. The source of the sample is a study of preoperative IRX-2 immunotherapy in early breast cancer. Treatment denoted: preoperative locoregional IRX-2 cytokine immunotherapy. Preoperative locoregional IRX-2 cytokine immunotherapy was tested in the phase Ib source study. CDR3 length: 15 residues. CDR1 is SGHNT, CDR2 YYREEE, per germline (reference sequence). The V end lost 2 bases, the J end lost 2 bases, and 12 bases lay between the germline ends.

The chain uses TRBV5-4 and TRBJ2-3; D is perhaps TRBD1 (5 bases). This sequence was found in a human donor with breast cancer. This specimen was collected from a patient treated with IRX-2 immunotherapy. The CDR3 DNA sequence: TGTGCCAGCAGCTTCCCCCAGGGTTCCACAGATACGCAGTATTTT. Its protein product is CASSFPQGSTDTQYF.